This T cell receptor beta chain was sequenced for a study of beta chain features in type 1 diabetes. Study-wide results and limits: TCRB CDR3 length was moderately but significantly reduced in all four CD4+ subsets of Type 1 diabetes patients.

This clone was picked up a small number of times. Its cognate antigen is unknown. Reverse transcription of all isolated RNA meant that expressed TCRB transcripts were sequenced. Produced via immunoSEQ multiplex PCR; TCRdb's table is partial and in-frame only. This sample carries about 370,000 clones, 8.5% to 10% of them seen once, and the ten largest clones take 0.6%. Material: central memory CD4+ T cells from blood. This TCR came from a man under 40 with type 1 diabetes.

CDR3 nucleotides: TGCGCCAGCAGCCTCAAAGGGGAGGGGGATGAGACCCAGTACTTC. Translating it yields CASSLKGEGDETQYF. This chain joins TRBV4-1 and TRBJ2-5, with D maybe TRBD2 (7 bases). Germline CDR1 and CDR2: MGHRA and YSYEKL. This CDR3 contains 15 residues. Trimming shortened V by 4 bases and J by 5 bases, and 17 bases separated the two germline ends.